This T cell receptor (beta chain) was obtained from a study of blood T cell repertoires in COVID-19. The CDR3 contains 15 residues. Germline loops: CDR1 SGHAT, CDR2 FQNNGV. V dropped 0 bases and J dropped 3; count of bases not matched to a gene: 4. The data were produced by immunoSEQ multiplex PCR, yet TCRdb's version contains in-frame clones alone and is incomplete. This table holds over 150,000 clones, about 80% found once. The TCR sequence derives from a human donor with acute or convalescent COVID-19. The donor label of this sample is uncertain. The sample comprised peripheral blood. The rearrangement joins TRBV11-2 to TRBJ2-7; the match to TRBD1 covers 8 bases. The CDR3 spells CASSLDGQGFYEQYF. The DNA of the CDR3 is TGTGCCAGCAGCTTAGATGGACAGGGTTTCTACGAGCAGTACTTC.